What follows are 7 T cell receptor beta chains derived from one specimen sequenced in a study of lymphopenia after photon versus proton radiotherapy. TCRdb keeps only in-frame clones here, not all; method: immunoSEQ multiplex PCR. The data show 15,000 to 20,000 clones, approximately 91% seen once. The sample in question was peripheral blood, obtained from a patient treated with proton-based radiotherapy. Receptors originate from a man in his 70s with pancreatic cancer.

This chain joins TRBV6-5 and TRBJ2-7; weak D call: TRBD1 (5 bases). Germline values: CDR1 MNHEY, CDR2 SVGAGI. This CDR3 has 14 amino acids. The V end was cut by 5 bases, the J end by 3 bases, with 14 bases between. DNA for the CDR3: TGTGCCAGCAGTAAGGCAGGGTCGGTCTACGAGCAGTACTTC. Its protein is CASSKAGSVYEQYF.

This chain connects TRBV18 to TRBJ1-4, with D maybe TRBD1 (5 bases). The V and J ends lost 3 bases and 8 bases respectively, with 10 bases between them. Germline-derived CDR1 and CDR2 are KGHSH and LQKENI. This CDR3 comprises 13 residues. The CDR3, as DNA: TGTGCCAGCTCACCGCAGGGTGGCGAAAAACTGTTTTTT. It yields the protein CASSPQGGEKLFF.

The V and J genes are TRBV7-8 and TRBJ2-7; TRBD1 matches 10 bases. CDR3 length equals 17 residues. V was clipped by 2 bases and J by 2 bases; unmatched bases: 9. The V gene's germline CDR1 is SGHVS and CDR2 FQNEAQ. CDR3 sequence: CASSLRYTGTGAYEQYF. CDR3 nucleotides: TGTGCCAGCAGCTTAAGGTATACCGGGACAGGGGCCTACGAGCAGTACTTC.

This chain uses TRBV10-3 with TRBJ1-1; 11 bases match TRBD1. CDR3 size: 14 residues. Trimming took 2 bases from V and 4 from J; bases not matched to a gene: 0. Germline V gene sequence: CDR1 ENHRY, CDR2 SYGVKD. DNA for the CDR3: TGTGCCATCAGTGAGGGGACAGGGGGCACTGAAGCTTTCTTT. As protein: CAISEGTGGTEAFF.

The chain carries TRBV5-6 and TRBJ2-7; possibly TRBD1 for D (6 bases). Germline V CDR1 and CDR2: SGHDT, YYEEEE. The V end was cut by 6 bases, the J end by 0 bases, with 10 bases between. This CDR3 has 13 residues. The CDR3: CASTQGSSYEQYF. For the CDR3, the DNA is TGTGCCAGCACCCAGGGGAGCTCCTACGAGCAGTACTTC.

This clone appeared a few times. V is TRBV6-1 and J is TRBJ1-1; D not certain. Germline V gives CDR1 MNHNS, CDR2 SASEGT. The CDR3 is 11 amino acids. V lost 4 bases and J 6 bases, leaving 6 bases between the germline ends. The CDR3 is CASSGIAEAFF. The DNA of the CDR3 is TGTGCCAGCAGTGGGATCGCTGAAGCTTTCTTT.

The chain has TRBV7-2 and TRBJ1-2; D is unresolved. Germline-derived CDR1 and CDR2 are SGHTA and FQGNSA. The V end lost 1 base, the J end lost 6 bases, and 21 bases lay between the germline ends. The CDR3 is made up of 17 amino acids. The CDR3 DNA reads TGTGCCAGCAGCTTAGAAGGACGTATATCCCTCAGAGATGGCTACACCTTC. This translates into CASSLEGRISLRDGYTF. The whole variable domain, filled in from reference TRBV7-2 and TRBJ1-2, reads GAGVSQSPSNKVTEKGKDVELRCDPISGHTALYWYRQSLGQGLEFLIYFQGNSAPDKSGLPSDRFSAERTGGSVSTLTIQRTQQEDSAVYLCASSLEGRISLRDGYTFGSGTRLTVV.